The rows below give T cell receptor beta chains drawn from one sample of a study of regulatory T cells in long-lasting Graves disease. TCRdb called the multiplex PCR reads again in MiXCR, with one record for every CDR3 protein. The table has more than 400,000 distinct CDR3 sequences, about 16% seen once; the top ten hold approximately 12%. In addition, the sample was reused for a study of T cells in Graves' hyperthyroidism and ophthalmopathy.

Sample: peripheral blood mononuclear cells (PBMCs), taken at new diagnosis, from a patient treated with antithyroid drugs. These receptors all come from a woman in her 30s with Graves disease. The CDR3 runs from the conserved cysteine through the conserved F or W. The D gene is left open where the match is weak. Clone size is not always given. Where it is, it says once, few, many or a class for expanded clones.

clone_size,v_call,d_call,j_call,cdr3_aa,cdr3_nt
many,TRBV20-1,TRBD1,TRBJ2-7,CSGDSFYEQYF,TGCAGTGGGGACAGCTTCTACGAGCAGTACTTC
many,TRBV20-1,NA,TRBJ2-1,CSARGSGRRDEQFF,TGCAGTGCTAGAGGGTCGGGACGACGGGATGAGCAGTTCTTC
many,TRBV7-2,NA,TRBJ2-1,CASSAYREEQFF,TGTGCCAGCAGCGCGTACAGGGAAGAGCAGTTCTTC
many,TRBV7-9,NA,TRBJ2-1,CASSFGGRTEQFF,TGTGCCAGCAGCTTCGGCGGTAGGACTGAGCAGTTCTTC
NA,TRBV7-6,NA,TRBJ1-6,CASSLGRVRSVNSPLHF,TGTGCCAGCAGCTTAGGCAGGGTGCGAAGTGTGAATTCACCCCTCCACTTT
many,TRBV7-9,NA,TRBJ1-1,CASSFGGLWVRNTEAFF,TGTGCCAGCAGCTTTGGGGGGCTTTGGGTACGGAACACTGAAGCTTTCTTT
many,TRBV7-9,TRBD1,TRBJ1-2,CASSPGQTLNYGYTF,TGTGCCAGCAGCCCGGGACAGACTCTTAACTATGGCTACACCTTC
NA,TRBV5-1,TRBD1,TRBJ1-5,CASSLSGTANQPQHF,TGCGCCAGCAGCTTGTCCGGGACAGCCAATCAGCCCCAGCATTTT
once,TRBV11-3,TRBD2,TRBJ2-1,CASSLGEGGTEQFF,TGTGCCAGCAGCTTAGGGGAGGGCGGGACTGAGCAGTTCTTC
many,TRBV27,TRBD1,TRBJ1-5,CASRGQGYQPQHF,TGTGCCAGCAGGGGACAGGGTTACCAGCCCCAGCATTTT
few,TRBV7-7,NA,TRBJ2-3,CASSLSALTDTQYF,TGTGCTAGCAGCTTATCAGCGCTCACAGATACGCAGTATTTT
few,TRBV9,NA,TRBJ2-1,CASSVGGGTPSNEQFF,TGTGCCAGCAGCGTAGGGGGCGGGACCCCCTCCAATGAGCAGTTCTTC
many,TRBV7-2,NA,TRBJ1-1,CASSLYGGAGAFF,TGTGCCAGCAGCTTATACGGGGGCGCCGGGGCTTTCTTT
many,TRBV28,TRBD2,TRBJ2-7,CASSLAGVIEQYF,TGTGCCAGCAGTTTGGCGGGAGTCATCGAGCAGTACTTC
few,TRBV2,TRBD2,TRBJ2-5,CASKGDSGRVETQYF,TGTGCCAGCAAGGGGGATAGCGGGAGGGTTGAGACCCAGTACTTC
few,TRBV2,TRBD2,TRBJ2-1,CASSGSGTYNEQFF,TGTGCCAGCAGTGGGAGCGGGACTTACAATGAGCAGTTCTTC
few,TRBV2,TRBD1,TRBJ2-2,CASHDVRQGDTGELFF,TGTGCCAGCCATGATGTACGACAGGGGGACACCGGGGAGCTGTTTTTT
many,TRBV6-1,NA,TRBJ1-1,CASRLRMNTEAFF,TGTGCCAGCAGGCTACGGATGAACACTGAAGCTTTCTTT